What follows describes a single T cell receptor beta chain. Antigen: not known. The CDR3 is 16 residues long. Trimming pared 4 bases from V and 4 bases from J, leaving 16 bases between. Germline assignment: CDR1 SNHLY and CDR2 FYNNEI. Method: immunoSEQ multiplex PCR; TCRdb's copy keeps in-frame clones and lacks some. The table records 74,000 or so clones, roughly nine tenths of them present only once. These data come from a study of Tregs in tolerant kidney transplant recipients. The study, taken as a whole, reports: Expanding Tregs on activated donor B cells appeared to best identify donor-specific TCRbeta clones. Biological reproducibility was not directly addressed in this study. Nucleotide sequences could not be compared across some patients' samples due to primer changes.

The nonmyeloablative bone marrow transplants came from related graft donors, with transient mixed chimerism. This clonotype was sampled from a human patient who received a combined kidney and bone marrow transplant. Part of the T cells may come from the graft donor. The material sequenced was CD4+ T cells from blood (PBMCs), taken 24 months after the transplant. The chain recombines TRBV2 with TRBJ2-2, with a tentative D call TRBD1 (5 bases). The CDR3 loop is CASSGLGQGITGELFF. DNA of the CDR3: TGTGCCAGCAGTGGGTTAGGGCAGGGTATCACCGGGGAGCTGTTTTTT.